The next 25 T cell receptor beta chains were all read from a single sample in a study of blood T cell repertoires in COVID-19. Here immunoSEQ multiplex PCR was the method, and the copy in TCRdb shows in-frame clones only, minus some. The table lists almost 70,000 clones, approximately 79% of them singletons, with more than 15% in the top ten. Sequencing was performed on peripheral blood. The receptors derive from a man aged 55-75 years with acute or convalescent COVID-19.

The rearrangement joins TRBV4-3 to TRBJ1-4; no clear D gene. Germline values: CDR1 LGHNA, CDR2 YSLEER. V lost 1 base to trimming and J lost 7 bases, with 16 bases between them. CDR3 length equals 16 residues. The CDR3 protein is CASSQVGTLPGEKLFF. DNA for the CDR3: TGCGCCAGCAGCCAAGTTGGAACCCTTCCGGGTGAAAAACTGTTTTTT.

This chain connects TRBV9 to TRBJ2-7, with 10 nucleotides matching TRBD1. J was trimmed by 2 bases and V by 0 bases; bases with no gene match: 2. CDR1 SGDLS and CDR2 YYNGEE come from the germline V gene. The CDR3 spans 15 residues. The CDR3 region is CASSVVGTGAYEQYF. CDR3 DNA sequence: TGTGCCAGCAGCGTAGTCGGGACAGGGGCCTACGAGCAGTACTTC.

This clone was observed a few times. The chain carries TRBV6-6 and TRBJ2-2; D possibly corresponds to TRBD2 (7 bases). The CDR3 is 16 amino acids. Germline V gene sequence: CDR1 MNHNY, CDR2 SVGAGI (reference sequence). The V end was cut by 6 bases, the J end by 2 bases, with 16 bases between. Here the CDR3 DNA reads TGTGCCAGCAGGGGGGGGCCGGGAATTAACACCGGGGAGCTGTTTTTT. Translated, it gives CASRGGPGINTGELFF.

V is TRBV5-4 and J is TRBJ1-1; TRBD1 agrees at 8 bases. J lost 10 bases, V lost 0 bases, and 11 bases had no gene match. There are 15 residues in the CDR3. Germline CDR1 SGHNT, CDR2 YYREEE (reference sequence). The CDR3 nucleotides read TGTGCCAGCAGCTTGGGGGGCAGGGGGCGAGTAGGAGCTTTCTTT. Amino acid sequence: CASSLGGRGRVGAFF.

The chain has TRBV29-1 and TRBJ2-7; D gene unclear. The germline CDR1 and CDR2 sequences are SQVTM and ANQGSEA. Deletions cut 6 bases from V and 0 bases from J, with 18 bases between. The CDR3 runs to 15 residues. CDR3 nucleotide sequence: TGCAGCGTAGACTTCAGAAAAGAGAGCTCCTACGAGCAGTACTTC. Its protein is CSVDFRKESSYEQYF.

This chain joins TRBV7-2 and TRBJ2-5; 7 nucleotides agree with TRBD2. CDR3 length: 13 residues. The ends lost 6 bases at V and 2 bases at J; junction bases unmatched: 3. Germline V CDR1 and CDR2: SGHTA, FQGNSA. The CDR3 sequence: CASRRGGQETQYF. CDR3 DNA sequence: TGTGCCAGCAGACGGGGAGGGCAAGAGACCCAGTACTTC.

The V gene is TRBV29-1, the J gene TRBJ2-1, with 9 bases lining up with TRBD2. This CDR3 is 15 amino acids long. Trimming removed 2 bases from V and 8 bases from J; junction bases left unmatched: 10. Germline assignment: CDR1 SQVTM and CDR2 ANQGSEA. The CDR3: CSVEQWRGGEYEQFF. The CDR3 DNA sequence: TGCAGCGTTGAACAATGGCGGGGGGGTGAATATGAGCAGTTCTTC.

The chain couples TRBV10-3 to TRBJ2-1; weak D call: TRBD2 (6 bases). Germline CDR1 ENHRY, CDR2 SYGVKD. The CDR3 sequence is 13 residues long. Trimming stripped 8 bases from V and 6 bases from J, with 14 bases between. CDR3 nucleotide sequence: TGTGCCATCCGTATCGCCGGGGGCAATGAGCAGTTCTTC. It yields the protein CAIRIAGGNEQFF.

This clone was detected only a few times. J is TRBJ2-1 and V is TRBV6-4; D ambiguous. The CDR3 length is 12 residues. V was cut by 0 bases and J by 11 bases, with 8 bases left in between. CDR1 MRHNA and CDR2 SNTAGT come from the germline V gene. The CDR3 protein is CASSDSAVKQFF. The CDR3 nucleotides are TGTGCCAGCAGTGACTCGGCGGTAAAGCAGTTCTTC.

The rearrangement joins TRBV4-3 to TRBJ1-1; TRBD1 is a possible D gene (6 bases). Trimming took 0 bases from V and 7 from J, leaving 18 bases between them. This CDR3 comprises 16 residues. Germline CDR1 and CDR2: LGHNA and YSLEER. The CDR3 region is CASSQDPRGGLIEAFF. CDR3 in DNA: TGCGCCAGCAGCCAAGACCCCCGGGGGGGGCTCATTGAAGCTTTCTTT.

The chain is built from TRBV11-3 and TRBJ2-2; tentative D call: TRBD1 (5 bases). V gave up 0 bases and J gave up 4 bases, with 12 bases separating them. CDR1 is SGHNT and CDR2 is YENEEA in the germline V gene. This CDR3 spans 16 amino acids. Here the CDR3 DNA reads TGTGCCAGCAGCTTAGATCCAGGGCTGGGCACCGGGGAGCTGTTTTTT. Translating it yields CASSLDPGLGTGELFF.

The gene calls are TRBV5-1 and TRBJ2-7; 8 positions agree with TRBD1. Per the germline V gene, CDR1 is SGHRS and CDR2 is YFSETQ. The CDR3 totals 13 residues. The J segment lost 5 bases and the V segment lost 4 bases, leaving 5 bases of the junction unmatched. The CDR3 reads CASSPPTGDEQYF. CDR3 nucleotides: TGCGCCAGCAGCCCCCCGACAGGGGACGAGCAGTACTTC.

V gene TRBV7-2 combines with J gene TRBJ2-7, with TRBD2 identical over 7 bases. The ends lost 5 bases at V and 0 bases at J; junction bases unmatched: 19. The germline V gene encodes CDR1 SGHTA and CDR2 FQGNSA. The CDR3 sequence is 19 residues long. Here the CDR3 reads CASSLDRRGRGGVSYEQYF. The DNA of the CDR3 is TGTGCCAGCAGCCTCGATCGCCGGGGCCGGGGAGGGGTCTCCTACGAGCAGTACTTC.

The chain uses TRBV6-4 and TRBJ2-7; D may be TRBD1 (5 bases). In germline, CDR1 is MRHNA, CDR2 SNTAGT. Trimming shortened V by 6 bases and J by 0 bases, and 15 bases separated the two germline ends. There are 15 residues in the CDR3. CDR3 nucleotides: TGTGCCAGCAGCCCGGGCAGGGCTAACTCCTACGAGCAGTACTTC. It translates to CASSPGRANSYEQYF.

The chain links TRBV5-1 to TRBJ2-3; D is undetermined. Germline V lookup: CDR1 SGHRS, CDR2 YFSETQ. This CDR3 contains 14 residues. Trimming pared 0 bases from V and 2 bases from J, leaving 7 bases between. The CDR3 here is CASSLVGTTDTQYF. CDR3 DNA: TGCGCCAGCAGCTTGGTGGGCACCACAGATACGCAGTATTTT.

The rearrangement links TRBV11-2 to TRBJ2-3, with 10 bases matching TRBD2. V lost 3 bases and J lost 0; bases outside the gene matches: 6. Germline loops: CDR1 SGHAT, CDR2 FQNNGV. The CDR3 has 17 amino acids. The CDR3 nucleotides are TGTGCCAGCAGCTTTCGGCTAGCGGGGGCGAGCACAGATACGCAGTATTTT. Its translation: CASSFRLAGASTDTQYF.

J is TRBJ1-4 and V is TRBV2; possibly TRBD1 for D (5 bases). V was cut by 5 bases and J by 3 bases, with 10 bases left in between. Germline V gives CDR1 SNHLY, CDR2 FYNNEI. This CDR3 has 14 amino acids. CDR3 residues: CASSRQNSNEKLFF. CDR3 in DNA: TGTGCCAGCAGTAGACAGAACTCTAATGAAAAACTGTTTTTT.

CDR3 sequence reads: CASSQEATGVNQPQHF. The CDR3 DNA is TGCGCCAGCAGCCAAGAAGCGACAGGGGTGAATCAGCCCCAGCATTTT. The chain has TRBV4-3 and TRBJ1-5; 8 bases line up with TRBD1. CDR3 length equals 16 residues. From germline, CDR1 is LGHNA and CDR2 YSLEER. V lost 0 bases to trimming and J lost 4 bases; unmatched junction nucleotides: 5.

This chain links TRBV5-4 with TRBJ2-1, with a possible D match to TRBD2 (5 bases). This CDR3 spans 14 amino acids. V lost 4 bases, J lost 6 bases, and 14 bases lay in between. Germline V gene data show CDR1 as SGHNT and CDR2 as YYREEE (reference sequence). The CDR3 reads CASSPPGGSNEQFF. The CDR3 coding sequence is TGTGCCAGCAGCCCGCCCGGCGGGTCCAATGAGCAGTTCTTC.

V and J are TRBV24-1 and TRBJ1-2; 12 nucleotides align to TRBD1. CDR1 is KGHDR and CDR2 is SFDVKD in the germline V gene. V lost 2 bases, J lost 5 bases, and 8 bases stayed unmatched. CDR3 length: 17 residues. DNA of the CDR3: TGTGCCACCAGTGATTCTGCTCCGGGACAGGGGGCGTATGGCTACACCTTC. This codes for CATSDSAPGQGAYGYTF.

The chain is built from TRBV4-3 and TRBJ1-2; a weak D match, TRBD1 (6 bases). Per germline, CDR1 LGHNA and CDR2 YSLEER. The length of the CDR3 is 15 residues. V dropped 0 bases and J dropped 4 bases, with 12 bases sitting between them. The CDR3 region has the DNA TGCGCCAGCAGCCAAGATATCCAGGGGCTCTATGGCTACACCTTC. Its protein is CASSQDIQGLYGYTF.

Only a few counts were recorded for this clone. V is TRBV6-1 and J is TRBJ1-3, with 7 bases lining up with TRBD1. CDR3 length: 16 residues. The V gene end was trimmed by 3 bases and the J gene end by 3 bases; junction bases not matched to a gene: 8. The germline CDR1 and CDR2 sequences are MNHNS and SASEGT. Here the CDR3 reads CASSDPTRDSGNTIYF. The CDR3 nucleotides are TGTGCCAGCAGTGATCCTACCCGGGACAGTGGAAACACCATATATTTT.

This clone was seen only a few times. The chain couples TRBV20-1 to TRBJ1-3; 7 positions match TRBD1. V shed 3 bases, J shed 0 bases, and the junction held 2 bases outside the gene matches. This CDR3 comprises 14 residues. Germline-derived CDR1 and CDR2 are DFQATT and SNEGSKA (reference sequence). The CDR3 nucleotides are TGCAGTGCTAGTAGGGACAGCTCTGGAAACACCATATATTTT. Amino acid sequence: CSASRDSSGNTIYF.

The chain employs TRBV5-1 and TRBJ1-4, with 9 bases matching TRBD1. The CDR3 consists of 15 residues. Germline V lookup: CDR1 SGHRS, CDR2 YFSETQ. Trimming removed 4 bases from V and 6 bases from J; junction bases left unmatched: 7. The CDR3 region has the DNA TGCGCCAGCAGCCCCAGCGGGGACAGGGATGAAAAACTGTTTTTT. Translation: CASSPSGDRDEKLFF.

The V call is TRBV5-6, the J call TRBJ1-1; D ambiguous. This CDR3 is 13 amino acids long. Trimming left V 1 base short and J 7 bases short, with 11 bases between. Germline values: CDR1 SGHDT, CDR2 YYEEEE. The CDR3 region has the DNA TGTGCCAGCAGCTTGAATTCCCTTCTTGAAGCTTTCTTT. Its translation is CASSLNSLLEAFF.